This T cell receptor (beta chain) was observed in a study of blood T cell repertoires in COVID-19. At the level of the study: The study drew acute and convalescent COVID-19 samples from the United States, Italy and Spain. T cells, B-cell-depleted T cells, or PBMCs supplied cDNA or gDNA.

Germline CDR1 reads MDHEN; CDR2 reads SYDVKM. CDR3 length: 13 residues. V shed 6 bases and J 1 base; nucleotides not matched to a gene: 1. Original processing notes: Estimation of nucleated cell counts relied on the amplification of reference gene primers. The repertoire was sequenced with immunoSEQ multiplex PCR; TCRdb's copy has only in-frame clones and lacks some. Clone size and the V and J calls come from that table; the DNA yielded D and trimming. The sample shows about 190,000 clones, 90% of them seen only once. Sequences were obtained from peripheral blood. The V gene is TRBV28, the J gene TRBJ1-1; TRBD1 matches 8 bases. This clonotype was sampled from a man aged 45-65 years with acute or convalescent COVID-19. The CDR3: CASRDRANTEAFF. CDR3 DNA sequence: TGTGCCAGCAGGGACAGGGCGAACACTGAAGCTTTCTTT. Supplemented by reference TRBV28 and TRBJ1-1, the full variable domain reads DVKVTQSSRYLVKRTGEKVFLECVQDMDHENMFWYRQDPGLGLRLIYFSYDVKMKEKGDIPEGYSVSREKKERFSLILESASTNQTSMYLCASRDRANTEAFFGQGTRLTVV.